This entry lists 12 T cell receptor beta chains sequenced from one sample in a study of blood T cell repertoires in COVID-19. Assay used: immunoSEQ multiplex PCR; TCRdb lists only in-frame clones, some missing. In the table there are 150,000 or so clones, approximately 84% of which are singletons. The sequenced material came from peripheral blood. The receptors were sampled from a human donor in a cohort sampled during active COVID-19.

This clone was seen a single time. This chain connects TRBV28 to TRBJ2-5; 7 nucleotides align to TRBD2. The CDR3 has 16 residues. The germline gives CDR1 MDHEN, CDR2 SYDVKM. Unmatched junction bases numbered 12, after V lost 7 bases and J lost 1 base. The CDR3 DNA reads TGTGCCAGCACACAAATGGGGGGAGGGCCCCAAGAGACCCAGTACTTC. Translation: CASTQMGGGPQETQYF.

V gene TRBV9 combines with J gene TRBJ2-5; D is undetermined. Germline loops: CDR1 SGDLS, CDR2 YYNGEE. Trimming cost V 3 bases and J 5 bases, with 11 bases left between them. This CDR3 comprises 13 residues. CDR3 protein: CASSASPRETQYF. The CDR3 bases are TGTGCCAGCAGCGCATCCCCCAGGGAGACCCAGTACTTC.

The chain is built from TRBV19 and TRBJ1-3; no clear D gene. From germline, CDR1 is LNHDA and CDR2 SQIVND (reference sequence). Trimming removed 3 bases at V and 4 bases at J, with 10 bases between. The CDR3 loop spans 14 amino acids. CDR3 nucleotide sequence: TGTGCCAGTAGTATGGGCCCCCCAGGAAACACCATATATTTT. Protein sequence: CASSMGPPGNTIYF.

CDR3 amino acids: CASSLVGQGFREQYF. CDR3 sequence (DNA): TGTGCCAGCAGCTTGGTCGGACAGGGGTTCCGTGAGCAGTACTTC. The J gene is TRBJ2-7, the V gene TRBV5-8, with 9 bases aligning to TRBD1. CDR3 size: 15 residues. Germline-derived CDR1 and CDR2 are SGHTS and YDEGEE. After removal of 0 bases from V and 7 bases from J, the junction contained 8 bases not matched to a gene.

The chain is built from TRBV15 and TRBJ2-1, with TRBD2 identical over 11 bases. The CDR3 has 20 residues. With V trimmed by 5 bases and J by 0 bases, 15 bases remained unmatched. Germline V CDR1 and CDR2: LNHNV, YYDKDF (reference sequence). DNA for the CDR3: TGTGCCACCAGCCCCAGGGTCGCTAGCGGGGGGCTGAGCTCCTACAATGAGCAGTTCTTC. Translating gives CATSPRVASGGLSSYNEQFF.

V is TRBV10-1 and J is TRBJ1-5; TRBD1 matches 7 bases. The CDR3 sequence is 16 residues long. The germline V gene has CDR1 WNHNN and CDR2 SYGVQD (reference sequence). V gave up 0 bases and J gave up 4 bases; unmatched junction bases: 6. The CDR3: CASSESGTDINQPQHF. As DNA, the CDR3 is TGCGCCAGCAGTGAGTCGGGGACAGACATTAATCAGCCCCAGCATTTT.

The J gene is TRBJ2-1, the V gene TRBV2; D might be TRBD2 (5 bases). CDR3 length: 12 amino acids. Looked up from germline, CDR1 is SNHLY and CDR2 is FYNNEI. The V end was cut by 4 bases, the J end by 7 bases, with 8 bases between. The CDR3: CASSVDWNEQFF. The CDR3 DNA sequence: TGTGCCAGCAGTGTGGACTGGAATGAGCAGTTCTTC.

CDR3 region: CASSQGRGGRNEQFF. The CDR3 nucleotides are TGTGCCAGCAGCCAAGGGCGGGGGGGCCGCAATGAGCAGTTCTTC. The chain has TRBV3-1 (or the pseudogene TRBV3-2) and TRBJ2-1; 9 bases agree with TRBD2. J was trimmed by 6 bases and V by 1 base; bases with no gene match: 4. The CDR3 is made up of 15 amino acids. Germline V lookup: CDR1 LGHDT, CDR2 YNNKEL (reference sequence).

The chain carries TRBV2 and TRBJ1-4; TRBD1 aligns across 8 bases. J gave up 7 bases and V 8 bases, and 6 bases lay outside the gene matches. The CDR3 is 13 amino acids. CDR1 is SNHLY, CDR2 FYNNEI, per germline. In DNA form, the CDR3 reads TGTGCCAGCGAGTCGGACAGGGCTGAAAAACTGTTTTTT. It encodes CASESDRAEKLFF. The full variable domain, rest sourced from reference TRBV2 and TRBJ1-4, is EPEVTQTPSHQVTQMGQEVILRCVPISNHLYFYWYRQILGQKVEFLVSFYNNEISEKSEIFDDQFSVERPDGSNFTLKIRSTKLEDSAMYFCASESDRAEKLFFGSGTQLSVL.

The chain links TRBV6-5 to TRBJ2-7; tentatively, D is TRBD2 (5 bases). Germline V gene sequence: CDR1 MNHEY, CDR2 SVGAGI. The V end lost 5 bases, the J end lost 7 bases, and 12 bases lay between the germline ends. The CDR3 length is 12 residues. For the CDR3, the DNA is TGTGCCAGCAGTATTGGCCGGGGTGAGCAGTACTTC. This sequence encodes CASSIGRGEQYF.

The chain couples TRBV7-9 to TRBJ1-5; TRBD1 matches at 12 bases. From germline, CDR1 is SEHNR and CDR2 FQNEAQ (reference sequence). The CDR3 contains 17 residues. V shed 1 base, J shed 5 bases, and the junction held 6 bases outside the gene matches. The CDR3: CASSLGAGTGGHQPQHF. The DNA of the CDR3 is TGTGCCAGCAGCTTAGGAGCCGGGACAGGGGGCCATCAGCCCCAGCATTTT.

This sequence joins TRBV18 and TRBJ2-5, with D hard to call. The CDR3 has 14 amino acids. Trimming cost V 3 bases and J 1 base, with 9 bases left between them. Germline V gene data show CDR1 as KGHSH and CDR2 as LQKENI. The CDR3, as DNA: TGTGCCAGCTCACCTCCAGTCGTCCAAGAGACCCAGTACTTC. Residues: CASSPPVVQETQYF.